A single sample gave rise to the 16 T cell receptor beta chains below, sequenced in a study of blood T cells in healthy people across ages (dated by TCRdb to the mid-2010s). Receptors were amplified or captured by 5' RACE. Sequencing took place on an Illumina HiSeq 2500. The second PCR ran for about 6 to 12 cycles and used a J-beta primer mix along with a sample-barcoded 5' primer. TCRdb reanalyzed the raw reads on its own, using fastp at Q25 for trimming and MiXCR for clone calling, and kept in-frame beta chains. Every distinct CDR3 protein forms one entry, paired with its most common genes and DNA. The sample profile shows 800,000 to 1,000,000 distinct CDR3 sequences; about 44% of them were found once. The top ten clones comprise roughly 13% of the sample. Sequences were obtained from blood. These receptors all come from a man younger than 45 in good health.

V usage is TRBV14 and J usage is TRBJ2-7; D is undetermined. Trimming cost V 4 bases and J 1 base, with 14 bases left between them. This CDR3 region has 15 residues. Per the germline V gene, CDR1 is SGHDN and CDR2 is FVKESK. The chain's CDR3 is CASSLGYKPSYEQYF. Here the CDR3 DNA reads TGTGCCAGCAGCCTCGGATACAAACCTTCCTACGAGCAGTACTTC.

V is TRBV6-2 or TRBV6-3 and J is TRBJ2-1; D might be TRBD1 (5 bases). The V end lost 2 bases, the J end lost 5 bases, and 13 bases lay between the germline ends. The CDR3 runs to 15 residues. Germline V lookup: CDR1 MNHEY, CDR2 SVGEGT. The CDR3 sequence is CASSYGLGVNNEQFF. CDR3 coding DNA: TGTGCCAGCAGTTACGGGTTAGGGGTCAACAATGAGCAGTTCTTC.

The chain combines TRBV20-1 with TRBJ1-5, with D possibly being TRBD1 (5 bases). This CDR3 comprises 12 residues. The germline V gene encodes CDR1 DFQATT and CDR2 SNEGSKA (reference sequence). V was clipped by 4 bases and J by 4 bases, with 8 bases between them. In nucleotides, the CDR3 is TGCAGTGCTAAAGAGGGGAATCAGCCCCAGCATTTT. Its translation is CSAKEGNQPQHF.

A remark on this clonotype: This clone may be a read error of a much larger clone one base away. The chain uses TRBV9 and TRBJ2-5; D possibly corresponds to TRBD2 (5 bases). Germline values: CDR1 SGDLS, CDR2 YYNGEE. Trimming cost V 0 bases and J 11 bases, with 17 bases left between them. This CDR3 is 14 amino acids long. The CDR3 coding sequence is TGTGCCAGCAGCGTAGGGACTGTACACAATGAGCAGTACTTC. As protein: CASSVGTVHNEQYF.

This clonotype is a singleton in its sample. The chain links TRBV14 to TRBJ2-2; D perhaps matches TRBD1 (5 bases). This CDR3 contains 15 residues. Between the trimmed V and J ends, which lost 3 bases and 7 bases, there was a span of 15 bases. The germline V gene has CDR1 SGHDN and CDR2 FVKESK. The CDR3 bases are TGTGCCAGCAGCCAGGAACAGGTTTTTGTCGGGGAGCTGTTTTTT. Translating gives CASSQEQVFVGELFF.

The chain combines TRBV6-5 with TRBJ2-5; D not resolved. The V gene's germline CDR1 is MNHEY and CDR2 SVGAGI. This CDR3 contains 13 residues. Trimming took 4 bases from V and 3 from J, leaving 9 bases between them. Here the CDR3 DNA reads TGTGCCAGCAGTTTGGTAGGGAAAGAGACCCAGTACTTC. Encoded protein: CASSLVGKETQYF.

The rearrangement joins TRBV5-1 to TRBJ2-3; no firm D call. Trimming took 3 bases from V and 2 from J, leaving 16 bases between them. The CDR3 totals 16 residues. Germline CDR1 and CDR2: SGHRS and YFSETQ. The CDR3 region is CASSSTQETLTDTQYF. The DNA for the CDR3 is TGCGCCAGCAGCTCTACTCAGGAGACCCTCACAGATACGCAGTATTTT. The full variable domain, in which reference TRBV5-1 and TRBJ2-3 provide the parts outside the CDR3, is KAGVTQTPRYLIKTRGQQVTLSCSPISGHRSVSWYQQTPGQGLQFLFEYFSETQRNKGNFPGRFSGRQFSNSRSEMNVSTLELGDSALYLCASSSTQETLTDTQYFGPGTRLTVL.

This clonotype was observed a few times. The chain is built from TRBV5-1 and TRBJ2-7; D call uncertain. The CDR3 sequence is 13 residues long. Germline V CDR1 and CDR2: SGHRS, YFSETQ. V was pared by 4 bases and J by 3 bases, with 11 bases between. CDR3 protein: CASSNSESYEQYF. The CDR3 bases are TGCGCCAGCAGCAACTCAGAAAGCTACGAGCAGTACTTC.

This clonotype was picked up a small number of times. As DNA, the CDR3 is TGCGCCAGCAGCTTGGTACAGATCACAGATACGCAGTATTTT. This translates into CASSLVQITDTQYF. The chain recombines TRBV5-1 with TRBJ2-3, with D unresolved. Germline lookup yields CDR1 SGHRS and CDR2 YFSETQ. The CDR3 has 14 amino acids. The V and J ends lost 0 bases and 2 bases respectively, with 7 bases between them.

CDR3 residues: CASSLRAQELNTEAFF. Here the CDR3 DNA reads TGTGCCAGCAGCTTACGGGCCCAGGAGTTGAACACTGAAGCTTTCTTT. The rearrangement links TRBV7-8 to TRBJ1-1, with unresolved D. The length of the CDR3 is 16 residues. Germline CDR1 and CDR2: SGHVS and FQNEAQ. V lost 2 bases, J lost 0 bases, and 13 bases lay in between.

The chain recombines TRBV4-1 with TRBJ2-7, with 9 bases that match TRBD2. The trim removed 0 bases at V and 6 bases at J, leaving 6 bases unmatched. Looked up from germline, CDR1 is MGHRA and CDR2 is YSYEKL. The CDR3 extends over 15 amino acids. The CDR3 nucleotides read TGCGCCAGCAGCCAAGATGGCGGACTAGCGACCGAGCAGTACTTC. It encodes CASSQDGGLATEQYF.

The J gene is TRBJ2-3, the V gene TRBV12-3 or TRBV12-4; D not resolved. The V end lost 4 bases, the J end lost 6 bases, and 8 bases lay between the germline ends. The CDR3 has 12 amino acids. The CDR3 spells CASSWHFDTQYF. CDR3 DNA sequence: TGTGCCAGCAGTTGGCATTTCGATACGCAGTATTTT.

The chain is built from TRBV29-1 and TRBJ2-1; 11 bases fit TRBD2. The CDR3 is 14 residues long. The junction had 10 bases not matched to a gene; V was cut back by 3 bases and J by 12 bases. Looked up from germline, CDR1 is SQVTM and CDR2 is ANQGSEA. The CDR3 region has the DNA TGCAGCGTTGAGCTAGCGGGGGGCCACTCCAGGCAGTTCTTC. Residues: CSVELAGGHSRQFF.

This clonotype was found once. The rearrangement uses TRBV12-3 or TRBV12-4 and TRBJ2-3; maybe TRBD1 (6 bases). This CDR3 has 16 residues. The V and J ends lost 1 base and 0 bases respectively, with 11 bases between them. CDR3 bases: TGTGCCAGCAGTTTAGGGACAGTGCCTAGCACAGATACGCAGTATTTT. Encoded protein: CASSLGTVPSTDTQYF.

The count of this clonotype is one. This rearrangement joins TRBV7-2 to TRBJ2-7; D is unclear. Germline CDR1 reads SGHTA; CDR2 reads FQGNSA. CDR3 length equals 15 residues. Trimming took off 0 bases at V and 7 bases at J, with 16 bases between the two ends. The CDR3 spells CASSLAQSSYNEQYF. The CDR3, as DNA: TGTGCCAGCAGCTTAGCACAGAGCTCCTACAATGAGCAGTACTTC.

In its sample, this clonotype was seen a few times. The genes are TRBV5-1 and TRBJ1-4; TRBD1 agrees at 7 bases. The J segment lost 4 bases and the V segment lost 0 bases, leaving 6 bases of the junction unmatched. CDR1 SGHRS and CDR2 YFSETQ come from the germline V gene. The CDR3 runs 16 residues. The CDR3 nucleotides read TGCGCCAGCAGCTTGGCCGGGACAGCTGGTAATGAAAAACTGTTTTTT. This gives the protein CASSLAGTAGNEKLFF.